A selection of T cell receptor beta chains follows, all from one sample in a study of cytotoxic CD8 clonotypes in ibrutinib-treated CLL. Here immunoSEQ multiplex PCR was the method, and the copy in TCRdb shows in-frame clones only, minus some. Here the sample spans around 310,000 clones, about 80% being singletons. The sample here was PBMCs, taken before ibrutinib treatment. The source is a human donor with chronic lymphocytic leukemia. The CDR3 runs from the conserved cysteine through the conserved F or W. The order of the fields is clone size, J gene, V gene, D gene, CDR3 protein, CDR3 DNA. A D gene is named only where the DNA matches it firmly. Rows may omit the clone size; those that give it use once, few, many or a size class.

>NA|TRBJ2-2|TRBV11-3|TRBD1
CASSFGQGANTGELFF
TGTGCCAGCAGCTTCGGACAGGGGGCCAACACCGGGGAGCTGTTTTTT
>once|TRBJ1-1|TRBV19|NA
CASSRRPGTLTRAHENFF
TGTGCCAGTAGTCGCCGTCCCGGGACGCTAACGCGTGCCCATGAGAATTTCTTT
>NA|TRBJ2-1|TRBV9|TRBD2
CASSVSGRADNEQFF
TGTGCCAGCAGCGTTAGCGGGAGGGCCGACAATGAGCAGTTCTTC
>NA|TRBJ2-1|TRBV29-1|NA
CSVILAGNEQFF
TGCAGCGTGATATTAGCAGGAAATGAGCAGTTCTTC
>NA|TRBJ2-7|TRBV2|NA
CASSRAEEGEQYF
TGTGCCAGCAGCAGGGCAGAGGAGGGCGAGCAGTACTTC
>NA|TRBJ1-1|TRBV18|NA
CASSPSPQEVAEAFF
TGTGCCAGCTCACCATCCCCCCAGGAGGTGGCTGAAGCTTTCTTT
>NA|TRBJ1-5|TRBV11-2|TRBD1
CASSLGRTGVGQPQHF
TGTGCCAGCAGCTTAGGAAGGACAGGGGTCGGTCAGCCCCAGCATTTT
>NA|TRBJ2-1|TRBV5-4|NA
CASSLYAGNEQFF
TGTGCCAGCAGCTTGTATGCGGGCAATGAGCAGTTCTTC
>NA|TRBJ2-3|TRBV4-3|NA
CASSQGRLGPRLSTDTQYF
TGCGCCAGCAGCCAAGGAAGGCTCGGGCCAAGGCTAAGCACAGATACGCAGTATTTT
>NA|TRBJ1-2|TRBV4-3|NA
CASSQERSPLYGYTF
TGCGCCAGCAGCCAAGAGAGGAGTCCCCTCTATGGCTACACCTTC
>NA|TRBJ2-7|TRBV5-1|NA
CASSTAAGSEQYF
TGCGCCAGCAGTACGGCGGCAGGGTCCGAGCAGTACTTC
>once|TRBJ2-1|TRBV11-2|TRBD1
CASSLDLGQGLHEQFF
TGTGCCAGCAGCTTAGATCTCGGACAGGGTTTGCATGAGCAGTTCTTC
>NA|TRBJ2-5|TRBV5-4|TRBD2
CASSLGLAGPQETQYF
TGTGCCAGCAGCTTGGGCCTAGCGGGACCTCAAGAGACCCAGTACTTC
>NA|TRBJ1-2|TRBV7-9|NA
CASSFTGLGSEGYTF
TGTGCCAGCAGCTTCACAGGGTTAGGATCGGAAGGCTACACCTTC
>NA|TRBJ2-5|TRBV7-2|TRBD2
CASSSGLAGILETQYF
TGTGCCAGCAGCTCGGGACTAGCGGGAATTTTAGAGACCCAGTACTTC
>NA|TRBJ2-7|TRBV4-3|TRBD2
CASSQGTSGTAEQYF
TGCGCCAGCAGCCAAGGGACTAGCGGAACCGCCGAGCAGTACTTC
>NA|TRBJ2-7|TRBV7-2|TRBD2
CASSRGPLAGLTYEQYF
TGTGCCAGCAGCAGAGGACCACTAGCGGGACTTACCTACGAGCAGTACTTC
>NA|TRBJ2-2|TRBV5-5|NA
CASSWLGGITTGELFF
TGTGCCAGCAGCTGGCTCGGCGGGATTACGACCGGGGAGCTGTTTTTT
>few|TRBJ2-3|TRBV5-3|NA
CARSFPLVDNTDTQYF
TGTGCCAGAAGCTTTCCGCTAGTCGATAACACAGATACGCAGTATTTT
>NA|TRBJ2-5|TRBV13|NA
CASSLVSWQETQYF
TGTGCCAGCAGCCTAGTATCTTGGCAAGAGACCCAGTACTTC
>once|TRBJ2-1|TRBV29-1|TRBD1
CSVKAPGQGQAQDEQFF
TGCAGCGTAAAAGCGCCGGGACAGGGGCAGGCTCAGGATGAGCAGTTCTTC
>NA|TRBJ1-2|TRBV11-2|NA
CASSPTGYRNYGYTF
TGTGCCAGCAGTCCTACAGGGTATCGCAACTATGGCTACACCTTC
>NA|TRBJ1-4|TRBV19|NA
CASSTSDRNNEKLFF
TGTGCCAGTAGTACTTCTGACAGAAATAATGAAAAACTGTTTTTT
>NA|TRBJ2-5|TRBV19|NA
CASSIVQGQETQYF
TGTGCCAGTAGTATAGTACAGGGACAAGAGACCCAGTACTTC
>NA|TRBJ2-7|TRBV30|TRBD2
CASGTHAYEQYF
TGTGCTAGCGGGACCCATGCGTACGAGCAGTACTTC
>NA|TRBJ2-2|TRBV5-1|NA
CASSLAPGTGFSGSGAGELFF
TGCGCCAGCAGCTTGGCTCCCGGGACAGGTTTTAGCGGGAGCGGGGCCGGGGAGCTGTTTTTT
>once|TRBJ1-2|TRBV19|NA
CASHGRASYGYTF
TGTGCCAGTCACGGCAGGGCAAGCTATGGCTACACCTTC